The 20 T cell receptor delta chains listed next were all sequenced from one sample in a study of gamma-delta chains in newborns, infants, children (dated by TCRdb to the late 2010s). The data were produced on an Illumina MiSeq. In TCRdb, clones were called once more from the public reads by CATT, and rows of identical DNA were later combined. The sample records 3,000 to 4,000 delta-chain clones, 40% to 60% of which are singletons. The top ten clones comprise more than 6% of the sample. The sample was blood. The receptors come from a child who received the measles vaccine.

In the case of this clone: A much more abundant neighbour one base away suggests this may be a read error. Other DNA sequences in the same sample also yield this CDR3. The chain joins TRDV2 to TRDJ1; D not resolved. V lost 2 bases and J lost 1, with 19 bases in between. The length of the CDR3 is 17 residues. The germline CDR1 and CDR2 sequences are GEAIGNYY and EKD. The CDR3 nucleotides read TGTGCCTGTGACAGTTTGGGAGAGCTAAAGTTCACCGATAAACTCATCTTT. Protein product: CACDSLGELKFTDKLIF.

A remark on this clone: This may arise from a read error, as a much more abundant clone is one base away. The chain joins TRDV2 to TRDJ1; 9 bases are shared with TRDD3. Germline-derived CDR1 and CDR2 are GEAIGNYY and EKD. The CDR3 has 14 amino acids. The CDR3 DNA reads TGTGCCTGTGACACACTGGGGGACACCGATGAACTCATCTTT. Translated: CACDTLGDTDELIF.

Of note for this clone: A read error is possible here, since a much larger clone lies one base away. Written as DNA, the CDR3 is TGTGCCTGTGACACGGCGGGGGGATACATGGCACAACTCTTCTTT. Its translation is CACDTAGGYMAQLFF. The V call is TRDV2, the J call TRDJ2, with 9 bases lining up with TRDD3. With V trimmed by 1 base and J by 8 bases, 7 bases remained unmatched. Germline V lookup: CDR1 GEAIGNYY, CDR2 EKD. There are 15 residues in the CDR3.

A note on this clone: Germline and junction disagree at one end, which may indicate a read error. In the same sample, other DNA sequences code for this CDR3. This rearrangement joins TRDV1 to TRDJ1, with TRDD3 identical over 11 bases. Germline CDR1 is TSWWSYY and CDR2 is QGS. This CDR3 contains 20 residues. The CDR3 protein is CALGEPPSFGGYGFSDKLIF. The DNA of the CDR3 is TGTGCTCTTGGGGAACCCCCTTCGTTTGGGGGATACGGATTTAGCGATAAACTCATCTTC.

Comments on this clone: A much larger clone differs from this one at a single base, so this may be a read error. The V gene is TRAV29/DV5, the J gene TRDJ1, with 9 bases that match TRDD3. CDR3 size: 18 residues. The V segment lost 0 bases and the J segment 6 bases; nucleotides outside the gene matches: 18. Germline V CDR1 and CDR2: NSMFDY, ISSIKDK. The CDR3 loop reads CAASAHLPGGWRGNKLIF. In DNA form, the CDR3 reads TGTGCAGCAAGCGCGCATCTCCCTGGGGGATGGAGGGGCAATAAACTCATCTTT.

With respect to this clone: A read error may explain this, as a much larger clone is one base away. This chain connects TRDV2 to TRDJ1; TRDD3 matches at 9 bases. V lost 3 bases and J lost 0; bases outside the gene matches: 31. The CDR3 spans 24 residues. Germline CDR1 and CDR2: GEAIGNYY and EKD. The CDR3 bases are TGTGCCTGTGACGCAGTGACCCCCACCGCCTTACTGGGGGACCCTGGGTCGTACACCGATAAACTCATCTTT. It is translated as CACDAVTPTALLGDPGSYTDKLIF.

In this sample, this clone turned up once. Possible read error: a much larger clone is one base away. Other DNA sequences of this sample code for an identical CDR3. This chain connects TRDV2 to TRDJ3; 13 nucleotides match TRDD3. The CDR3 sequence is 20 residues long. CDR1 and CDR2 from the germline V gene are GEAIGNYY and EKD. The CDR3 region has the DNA TGTGCCTGTGACACCGTGGTACTGGGGGATACGCCCTGGGACACCCGGCAGATGTTTTTC. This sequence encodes CACDTVVLGDTPWDTRQMFF.

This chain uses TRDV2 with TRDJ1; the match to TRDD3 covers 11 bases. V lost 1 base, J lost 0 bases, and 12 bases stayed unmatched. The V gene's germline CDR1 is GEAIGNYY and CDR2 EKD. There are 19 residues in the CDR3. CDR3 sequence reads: CACDTVLGDNRKYTDKLIF. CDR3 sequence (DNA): TGTGCCTGTGACACGGTACTGGGGGATAACCGAAAGTACACCGATAAACTCATCTTT.

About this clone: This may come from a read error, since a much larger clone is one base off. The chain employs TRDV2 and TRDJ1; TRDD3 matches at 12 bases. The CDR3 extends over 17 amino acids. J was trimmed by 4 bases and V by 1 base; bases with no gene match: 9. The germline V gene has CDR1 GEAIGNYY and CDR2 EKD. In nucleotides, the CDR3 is TGTGCCTGTGACACGCTCTGGGGGATACGCGGGGACGATAAACTCATCTTT. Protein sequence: CACDTLWGIRGDDKLIF.

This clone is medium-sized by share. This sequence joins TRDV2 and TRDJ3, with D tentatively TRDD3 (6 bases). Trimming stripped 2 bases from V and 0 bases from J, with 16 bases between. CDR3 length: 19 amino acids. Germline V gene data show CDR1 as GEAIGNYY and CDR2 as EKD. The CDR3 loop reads CACDKLRGFGSWDTRQMFF. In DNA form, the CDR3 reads TGTGCCTGTGACAAGTTGAGGGGATTTGGCTCCTGGGACACCCGACAGATGTTTTTC.

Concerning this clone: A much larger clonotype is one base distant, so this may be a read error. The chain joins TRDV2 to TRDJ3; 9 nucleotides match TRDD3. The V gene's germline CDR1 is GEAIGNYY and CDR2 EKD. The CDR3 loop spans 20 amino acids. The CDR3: CACDSTGGPASSWDTRKMFF. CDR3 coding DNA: TGTGCCTGTGACTCAACTGGGGGACCCGCCAGCTCCTGGGACACCCGAAAGATGTTTTTC.

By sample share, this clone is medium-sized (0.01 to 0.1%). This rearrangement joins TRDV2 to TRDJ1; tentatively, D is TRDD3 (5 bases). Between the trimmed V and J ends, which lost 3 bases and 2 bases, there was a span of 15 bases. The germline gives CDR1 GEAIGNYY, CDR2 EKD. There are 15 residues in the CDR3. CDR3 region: CACDPLLRGTDKLIF. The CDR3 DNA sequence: TGTGCCTGTGACCCACTACTCCGGGGGACCGATAAACTCATCTTT.

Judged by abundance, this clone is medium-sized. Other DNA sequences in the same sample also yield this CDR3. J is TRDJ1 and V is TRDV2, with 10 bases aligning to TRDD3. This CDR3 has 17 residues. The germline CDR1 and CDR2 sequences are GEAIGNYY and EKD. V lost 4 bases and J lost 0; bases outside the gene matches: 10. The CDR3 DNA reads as TGTGCCTGTGAGAGTTTACTGGGGGATCCGTACACCGATAAACTCATCTTT. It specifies CACESLLGDPYTDKLIF.

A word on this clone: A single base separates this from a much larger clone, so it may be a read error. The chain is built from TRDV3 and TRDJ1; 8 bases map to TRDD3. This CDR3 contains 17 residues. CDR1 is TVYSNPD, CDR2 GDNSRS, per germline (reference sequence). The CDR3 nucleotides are TGTGCCTTTAGCCTCATCGACTGGGGGCCGTACACCTATAAACTCATCTTT. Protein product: CAFSLIDWGPYTYKLIF. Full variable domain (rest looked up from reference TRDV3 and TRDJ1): CDKVTQSSPDQTVASGSEVVLLCTYDTVYSNPDLFWYRIRPDYSFQFVFYGDNSRSEGADFTQGRFSVKHILTQKAFHLVISPVRTEDSATYYCAFSLIDWGPYTYKLIFGKGTRVTVEP.

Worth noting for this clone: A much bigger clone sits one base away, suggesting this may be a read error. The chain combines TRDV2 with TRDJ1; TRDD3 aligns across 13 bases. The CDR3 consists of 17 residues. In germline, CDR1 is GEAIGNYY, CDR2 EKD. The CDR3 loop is CACDTLLGDTRADKFIF. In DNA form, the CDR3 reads TGTGCCTGTGACACGTTACTGGGGGATACGCGGGCCGATAAATTCATCTTT.

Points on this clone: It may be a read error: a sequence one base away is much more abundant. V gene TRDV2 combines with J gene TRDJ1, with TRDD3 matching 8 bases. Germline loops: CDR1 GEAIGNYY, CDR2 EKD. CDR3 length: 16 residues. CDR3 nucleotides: TGTGCCTGTGACACCGTTGGGGGATCATACACCGATAAACTCACCTTT. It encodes CACDTVGGSYTDKLTF.

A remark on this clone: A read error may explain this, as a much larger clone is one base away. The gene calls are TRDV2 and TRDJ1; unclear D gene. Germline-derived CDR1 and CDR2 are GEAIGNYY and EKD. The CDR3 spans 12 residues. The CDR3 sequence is CAYNSCTDKPIF. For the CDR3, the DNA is TGTGCCTATAATTCTTGCACCGATAAACCCATCTTT.

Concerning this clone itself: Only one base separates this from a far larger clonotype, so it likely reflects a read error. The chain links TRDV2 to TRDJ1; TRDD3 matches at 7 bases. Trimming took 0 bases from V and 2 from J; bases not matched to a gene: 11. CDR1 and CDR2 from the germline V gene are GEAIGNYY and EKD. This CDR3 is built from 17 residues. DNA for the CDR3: TGTGCCTGTGACACCGTACTGCGGGATACTGTAACCGATAAACTCATCTTT. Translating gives CACDTVLRDTVTDKLIF.

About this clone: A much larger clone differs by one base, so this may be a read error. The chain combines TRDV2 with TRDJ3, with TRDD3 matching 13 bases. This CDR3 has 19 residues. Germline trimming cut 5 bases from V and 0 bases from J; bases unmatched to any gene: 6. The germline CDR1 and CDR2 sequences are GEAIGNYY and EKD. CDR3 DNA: TGTGCCTGTGGCACGACTGGGGGATACGCCTCCTGGGACACCCGACAGATGTTTTTC. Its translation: CACGTTGGYASWDTRQMFF.

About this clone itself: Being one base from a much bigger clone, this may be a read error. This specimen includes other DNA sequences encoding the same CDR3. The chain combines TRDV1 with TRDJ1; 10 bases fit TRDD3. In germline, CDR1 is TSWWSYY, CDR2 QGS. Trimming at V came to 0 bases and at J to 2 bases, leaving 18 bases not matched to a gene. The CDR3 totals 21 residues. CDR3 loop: CALGELDSSYWGIPDTDKLIF. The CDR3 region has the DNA TGTGCTCTTGGGGAACTAGACTCCTCCTACTGGGGGATCCCGGATACCGATAAACTCATCTTT.